The subject of this entry is one T cell receptor beta chain. Its antigen is unknown. The entry originates in a study of OX40 agonist ivuxolimab in advanced cancers. Study summary: At approximately 83% male, the cohort had a mean age of 60 years, ranging from roughly 20 to 90.

Findings and limits, study-wide: CD4+ T cells averaged fewer expanded clones than CD8+ T cells.

Sequencing was performed with immunoSEQ multiplex PCR; in TCRdb, only in-frame clones are kept and a portion is missing. The data hold 65,000 to 75,000 clones, with over 85% observed a single time. CDR1 MNHEY and CDR2 SVGAGI come from the germline V gene. V was pared by 5 bases and J by 8 bases, with 8 bases of the junction left unmatched. There are 15 residues in the CDR3. The sample here was CD4+ or CD8+ T cells sorted from blood, taken in a trial of the OX40 agonist ivuxolimab. The chain links TRBV6-5 to TRBJ1-4; 10 bases line up with TRBD1. The TCR sequence derives from an adult with an advanced solid tumor such as melanoma, head and neck, liver or kidney cancer. DNA of the CDR3: TGTGCCAGCAGTGTCAAGACAGGGGGCAGGGAAAAACTGTTTTTT. Amino acids: CASSVKTGGREKLFF.